This TCR beta chain was found in a study of blood T cell repertoires in COVID-19 (dated by TCRdb to 2018 to 2021). About the study as a whole: Samples covering the acute and convalescent phases of COVID-19 were provided by collaborators in the United States, Italy and Spain. Nearly every sample came with metadata listing a de-identified subject ID, COVID-19 status, age in years and sex. Where available, HLA class I and class II types were obtained from metadata supplied by the sample provider rather than from assay-based typing. The samples were drawn from the first 160 participants of the ongoing ImmuneRACE study and from some 1,300 subjects provided by 6 global collaborators. The material from the prospective study consisted of cDNA or gDNA derived from T cells, B-cell-depleted T cells, or PBMCs. The repertoires were released in a freely available public database intended as a resource for research on the immune response to SARS-CoV-2. Subjects who had been exposed to COVID-19, were actively infected with it, or had recovered from it provided the deeply sampled blood TCRbeta repertoires that made up the dataset.

The CDR3, cysteine through phenylalanine, is 15 amino acids long. Only the CDR3 DNA is retained, 45 bases long and in frame from the first base. V is shortened by 1 base, J by 5 bases, and the region joining them spans 12 bases. Taken from the germline V gene (reference sequence), the CDR1 and CDR2 loops are LNHDA and SQIVND. Collaborating institutions collected whole blood in K2EDTA tubes following their own protocols. For TCRbeta analysis, collaborators shipped samples in one of three forms: frozen whole blood, isolated PBMCs, or DNA extracted from either of those sample types. Summary of the overall study and its limitations: Clinical and demographic metadata were provided uncurated, with the amount varying by source and participant.

With regard to this clone: Its antigen has not been determined. No qualities accompany the bases; no much larger clone lies one base away.

TCRbeta CDR3 regions were amplified from genomic DNA using the immunoSEQ Assay, a bias-controlled multiplex PCR. The original methods were these. The number of nucleated cells in each sample was estimated by amplification of reference gene primers within the assay. To quantify the absolute abundance of each unique TCRbeta CDR3 rearrangement, sequence reads were collapsed and filtered. For each sample, productive Simpson clonality was calculated as the square root of Simpson's diversity index across productive rearrangements. TCRdb limited this immuneACCESS table to in-frame rearrangements with V and J called. A share of clones is missing; checked studies link under half to unresolved V genes, and the rest is unexplained. V and J calls and clone size follow that table, whereas D and trimming were derived from the DNA. This sample is represented by about 130,000 clones; 65% to 90% of them were singletons. The ten top clones hold just over 6.5% of the sample.

The rearranged segments are TRBV19 and TRBJ2-1; possibly the D gene is TRBD2, per 6 matching bases. Specimen: peripheral blood. This sequence was found in a man aged 80 or over with active or convalescent COVID-19. The CDR3 protein: CASSIAVGTHNEQFF. The DNA sequence follows: TGTGCCAGTAGTATAGCTGTTGGGACTCACAATGAGCAGTTCTTC.